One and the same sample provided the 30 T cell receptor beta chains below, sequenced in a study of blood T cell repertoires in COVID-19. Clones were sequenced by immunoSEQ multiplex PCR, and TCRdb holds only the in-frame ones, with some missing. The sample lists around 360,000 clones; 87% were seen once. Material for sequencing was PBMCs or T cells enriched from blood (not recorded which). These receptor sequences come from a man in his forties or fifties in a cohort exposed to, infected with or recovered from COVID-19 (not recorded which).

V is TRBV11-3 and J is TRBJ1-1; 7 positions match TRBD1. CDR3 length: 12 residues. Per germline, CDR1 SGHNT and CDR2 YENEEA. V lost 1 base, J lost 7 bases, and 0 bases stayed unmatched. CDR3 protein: CASSLGTGEAFF. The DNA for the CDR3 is TGTGCCAGCAGCTTAGGGACAGGTGAAGCTTTCTTT. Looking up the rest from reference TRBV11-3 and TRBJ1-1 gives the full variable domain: EAGVVQSPRYKIIEKKQPVAFWCNPISGHNTLYWYLQNLGQGPELLIRYENEEAVDDSQLPKDRFSAERLKGVDSTLKIQPAELGDSAVYLCASSLGTGEAFFGQGTRLTVV.

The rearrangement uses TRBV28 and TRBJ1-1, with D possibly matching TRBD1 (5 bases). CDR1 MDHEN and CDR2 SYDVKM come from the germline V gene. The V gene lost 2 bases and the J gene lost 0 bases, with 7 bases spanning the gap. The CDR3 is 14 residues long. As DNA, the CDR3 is TGTGCCAGCAGTTTAGACAGTTTGAACACTGAAGCTTTCTTT. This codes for CASSLDSLNTEAFF.

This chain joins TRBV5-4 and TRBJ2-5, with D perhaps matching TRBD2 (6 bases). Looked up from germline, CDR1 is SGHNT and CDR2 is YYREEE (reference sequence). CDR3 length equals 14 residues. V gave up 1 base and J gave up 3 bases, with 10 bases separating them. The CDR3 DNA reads TGTGCCAGCAGCTTGTGGTCTAGCGAAGAGACCCAGTACTTC. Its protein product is CASSLWSSEETQYF.

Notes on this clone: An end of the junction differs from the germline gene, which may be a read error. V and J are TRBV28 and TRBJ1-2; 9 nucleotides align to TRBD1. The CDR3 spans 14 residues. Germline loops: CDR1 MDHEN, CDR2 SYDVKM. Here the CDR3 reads CASSLSIPGTGCAF. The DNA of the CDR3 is TGTGCCAGCAGTTTAAGTATCCCCGGGACAGGGTGTGCCTTC.

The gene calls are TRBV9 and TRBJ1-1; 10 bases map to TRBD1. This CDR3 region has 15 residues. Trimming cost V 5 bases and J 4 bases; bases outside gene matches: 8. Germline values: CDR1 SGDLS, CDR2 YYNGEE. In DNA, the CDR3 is TGTGCCAGCAGACGGACAGGGGGTAGGTTCACTGAAGCTTTCTTT. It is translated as CASRRTGGRFTEAFF.

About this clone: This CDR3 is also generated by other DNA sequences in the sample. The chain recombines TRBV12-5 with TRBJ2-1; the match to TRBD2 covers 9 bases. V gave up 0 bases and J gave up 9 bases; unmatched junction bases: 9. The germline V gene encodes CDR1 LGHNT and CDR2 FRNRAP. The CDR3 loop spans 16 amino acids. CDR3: CASGLVLAGGPGEQFF. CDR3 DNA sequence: TGTGCTAGTGGTTTGGTACTGGCGGGAGGGCCCGGTGAGCAGTTCTTC.

CDR3 coding DNA: TGCGCCAGCAGCTTGTCAGCGGGGGAAGAGACCCAGTACTTC. This translates into CASSLSAGEETQYF. The chain joins TRBV5-1 to TRBJ2-5, with 8 bases that match TRBD2. The CDR3 length is 14 residues. CDR1 SGHRS and CDR2 YFSETQ come from the germline V gene. After removal of 1 base from V and 3 bases from J, the junction contained 2 bases not matched to a gene. Drawing the rest from reference TRBV5-1 and TRBJ2-5, the complete variable domain is KAGVTQTPRYLIKTRGQQVTLSCSPISGHRSVSWYQQTPGQGLQFLFEYFSETQRNKGNFPGRFSGRQFSNSRSEMNVSTLELGDSALYLCASSLSAGEETQYFGPGTRLLVL.

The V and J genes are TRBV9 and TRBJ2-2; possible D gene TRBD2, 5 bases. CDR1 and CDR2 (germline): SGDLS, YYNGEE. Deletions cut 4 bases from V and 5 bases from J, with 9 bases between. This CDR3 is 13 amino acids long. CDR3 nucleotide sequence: TGTGCCAGCAGCCCCCGGAGGACCGGGGAGCTGTTTTTT. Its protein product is CASSPRRTGELFF.

CDR3 amino acids: CASSPTGRNTEAFF. The CDR3 nucleotides read TGTGCCAGCTCACCAACAGGGCGTAACACTGAAGCTTTCTTT. J is TRBJ1-1 and V is TRBV18, with D perhaps matching TRBD1 (6 bases). Per germline, CDR1 KGHSH and CDR2 LQKENI. The CDR3 extends over 14 amino acids. The V and J ends lost 2 bases and 2 bases respectively, with 9 bases between them. The full variable domain, rest sourced from reference TRBV18 and TRBJ1-1, is NAGVMQNPRHLVRRRGQEARLRCSPMKGHSHVYWYRQLPEEGLKFMVYLQKENIIDESGMPKERFSAEFPKEGPSILRIQQVVRGDSAAYFCASSPTGRNTEAFFGQGTRLTVV.

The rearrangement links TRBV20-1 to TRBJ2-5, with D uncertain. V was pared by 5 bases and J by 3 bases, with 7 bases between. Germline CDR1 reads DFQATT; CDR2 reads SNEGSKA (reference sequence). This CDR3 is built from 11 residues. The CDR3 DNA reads TGCAGTGCTGGCTCGAAAGAGACCCAGTACTTC. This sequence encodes CSAGSKETQYF.

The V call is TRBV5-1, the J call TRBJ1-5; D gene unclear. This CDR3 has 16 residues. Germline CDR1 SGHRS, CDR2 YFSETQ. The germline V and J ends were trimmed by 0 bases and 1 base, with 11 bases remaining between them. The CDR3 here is CASSLGEGSSNQPQHF. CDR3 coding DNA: TGCGCCAGCAGCTTGGGGGAGGGAAGCAGCAATCAGCCCCAGCATTTT.

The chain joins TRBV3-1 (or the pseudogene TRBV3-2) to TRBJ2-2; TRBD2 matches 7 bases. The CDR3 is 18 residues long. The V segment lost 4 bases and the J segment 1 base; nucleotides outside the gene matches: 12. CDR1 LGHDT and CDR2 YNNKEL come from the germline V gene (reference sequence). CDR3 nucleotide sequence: TGTGCCAGCAGCCCCCAGCGGGGAGGACCTAAGAACACCGGGGAGCTGTTTTTT. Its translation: CASSPQRGGPKNTGELFF.

The chain's CDR3 is CASRPTSTDTQYF. CDR3 DNA sequence: TGTGCCAGCAGGCCCACTAGTACAGATACGCAGTATTTT. The J gene is TRBJ2-3, the V gene TRBV7-9; a weak D match, TRBD2 (5 bases). This CDR3 region has 13 residues. CDR1 and CDR2 (germline): SEHNR, FQNEAQ (reference sequence). V was pared by 6 bases and J by 3 bases, with 10 bases between. Together with reference TRBV7-9 and TRBJ2-3, the CDR3 gives the full variable domain: DTGVSQNPRHKITKRGQNVTFRCDPISEHNRLYWYRQTLGQGPEFLTYFQNEAQLEKSRLLSDRFSAERPKGSFSTLEIQRTEQGDSAMYLCASRPTSTDTQYFGPGTRLTVL.

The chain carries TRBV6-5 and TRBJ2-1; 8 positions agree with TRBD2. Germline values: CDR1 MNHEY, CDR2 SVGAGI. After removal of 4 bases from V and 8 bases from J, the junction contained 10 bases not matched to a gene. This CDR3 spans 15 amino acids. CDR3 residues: CASSSSPGTRDEQFF. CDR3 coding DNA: TGTGCCAGCAGTTCTAGTCCCGGGACTAGAGATGAGCAGTTCTTC.

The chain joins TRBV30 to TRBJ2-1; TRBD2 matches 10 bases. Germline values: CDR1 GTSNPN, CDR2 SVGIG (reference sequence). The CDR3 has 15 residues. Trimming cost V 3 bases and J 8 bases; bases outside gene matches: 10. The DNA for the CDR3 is TGTGCCTGGAGAACCGGCCTAGCGGGAGCTCATGAGCAGTTCTTC. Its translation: CAWRTGLAGAHEQFF.

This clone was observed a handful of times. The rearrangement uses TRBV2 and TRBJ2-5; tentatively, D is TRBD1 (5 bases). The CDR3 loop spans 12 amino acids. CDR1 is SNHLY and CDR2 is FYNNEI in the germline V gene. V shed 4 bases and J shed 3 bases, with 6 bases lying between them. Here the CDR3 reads CASSGQKETQYF. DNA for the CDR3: TGTGCCAGCAGTGGACAGAAAGAGACCCAGTACTTC.

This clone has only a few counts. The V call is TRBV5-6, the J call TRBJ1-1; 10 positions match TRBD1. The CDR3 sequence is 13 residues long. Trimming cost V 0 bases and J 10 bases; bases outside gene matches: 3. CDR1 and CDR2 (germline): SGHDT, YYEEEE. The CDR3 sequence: CASSLGRDRGAFF. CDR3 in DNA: TGTGCCAGCAGCTTGGGCCGGGACAGGGGAGCTTTCTTT.

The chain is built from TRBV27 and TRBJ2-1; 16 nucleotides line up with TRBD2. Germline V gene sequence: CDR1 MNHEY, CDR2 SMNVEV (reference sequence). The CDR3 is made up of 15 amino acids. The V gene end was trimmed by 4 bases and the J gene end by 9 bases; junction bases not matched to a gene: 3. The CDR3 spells CASSYGTSGRGEQFF. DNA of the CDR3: TGTGCCAGCAGTTACGGGACTAGCGGGAGGGGTGAGCAGTTCTTC.

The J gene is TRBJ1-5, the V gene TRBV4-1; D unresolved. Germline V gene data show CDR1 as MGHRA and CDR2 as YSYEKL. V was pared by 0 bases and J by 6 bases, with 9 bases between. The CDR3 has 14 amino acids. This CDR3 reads CASSQEAVIQPQHF. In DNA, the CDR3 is TGCGCCAGCAGCCAAGAAGCGGTTATTCAGCCCCAGCATTTT.

The CDR3 bases are TGTGCCAGCAGTTTAACGGGAGGGCCAACAGATACGCAGTATTTT. Residues: CASSLTGGPTDTQYF. The genes are TRBV28 and TRBJ2-3; 8 nucleotides match TRBD2. CDR3 length equals 15 residues. CDR1 is MDHEN, CDR2 SYDVKM, per germline. Trimming took 2 bases from V and 3 from J; bases not matched to a gene: 4.

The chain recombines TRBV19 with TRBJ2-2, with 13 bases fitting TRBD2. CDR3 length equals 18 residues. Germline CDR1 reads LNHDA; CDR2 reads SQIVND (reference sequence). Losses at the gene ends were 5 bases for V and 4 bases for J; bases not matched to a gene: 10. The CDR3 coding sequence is TGTGCCAGTAGTCCTCTAGGACTAGCGGGAGACTTCACCGGGGAGCTGTTTTTT. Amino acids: CASSPLGLAGDFTGELFF.

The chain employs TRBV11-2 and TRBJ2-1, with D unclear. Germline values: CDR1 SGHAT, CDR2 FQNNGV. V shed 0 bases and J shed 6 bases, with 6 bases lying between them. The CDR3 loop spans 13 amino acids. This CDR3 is CASSLDYGNEQFF. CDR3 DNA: TGTGCCAGCAGCTTAGATTACGGCAATGAGCAGTTCTTC.

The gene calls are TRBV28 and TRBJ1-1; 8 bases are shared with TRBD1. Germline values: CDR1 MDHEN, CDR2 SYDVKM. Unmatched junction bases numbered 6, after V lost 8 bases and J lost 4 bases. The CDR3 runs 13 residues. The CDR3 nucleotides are TGTGCCAGCCTATATCAGGGGGCCACTGAAGCTTTCTTT. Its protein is CASLYQGATEAFF.

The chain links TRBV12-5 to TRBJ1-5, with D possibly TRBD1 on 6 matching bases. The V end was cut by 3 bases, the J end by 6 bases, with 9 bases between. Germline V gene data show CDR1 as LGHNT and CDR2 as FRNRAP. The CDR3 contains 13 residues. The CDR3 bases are TGTGCTAGTGGTTTAGAACAGGGTCAGCCCCAGCATTTT. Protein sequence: CASGLEQGQPQHF.

The CDR3 region is CASKSRRTGPVDTEAFF. CDR3 nucleotide sequence: TGTGCCAGTAAGTCCAGGCGGACAGGGCCAGTGGACACTGAAGCTTTCTTT. This chain connects TRBV19 to TRBJ1-1; 8 nucleotides align to TRBD1. The junction had 16 bases not matched to a gene; V was cut back by 7 bases and J by 3 bases. From germline, CDR1 is LNHDA and CDR2 SQIVND (reference sequence). This CDR3 has 17 amino acids.

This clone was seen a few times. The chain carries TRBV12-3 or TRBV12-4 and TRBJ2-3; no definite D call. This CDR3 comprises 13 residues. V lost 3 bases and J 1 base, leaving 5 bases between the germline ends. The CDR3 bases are TGTGCCAGCAGTTTGCCGGGCACAGATACGCAGTATTTT. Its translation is CASSLPGTDTQYF.

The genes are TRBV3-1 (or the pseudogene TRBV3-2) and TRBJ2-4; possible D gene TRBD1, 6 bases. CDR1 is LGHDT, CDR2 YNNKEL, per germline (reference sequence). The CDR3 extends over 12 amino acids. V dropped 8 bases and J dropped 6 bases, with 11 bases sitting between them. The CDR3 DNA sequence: TGTGCCAGCGCCAGGGGTGGAAACATTCAGTACTTC. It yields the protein CASARGGNIQYF.

The CDR3 DNA is TGCGCCAGCAGCTCCAATGTAGGGAGCTCTGGAAACACCATATATTTT. Amino acids: CASSSNVGSSGNTIYF. The chain joins TRBV5-1 to TRBJ1-3, with D unclear. CDR3 length equals 16 residues. Germline CDR1 and CDR2: SGHRS and YFSETQ. Trimming cost V 3 bases and J 0 bases, with 13 bases left between them.

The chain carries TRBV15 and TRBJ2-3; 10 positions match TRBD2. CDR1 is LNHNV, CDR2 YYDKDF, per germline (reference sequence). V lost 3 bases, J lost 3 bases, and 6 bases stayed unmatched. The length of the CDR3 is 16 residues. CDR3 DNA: TGTGCCACCAGCAGCCAAGCGGGAGGGCCTACAGATACGCAGTATTTT. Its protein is CATSSQAGGPTDTQYF.

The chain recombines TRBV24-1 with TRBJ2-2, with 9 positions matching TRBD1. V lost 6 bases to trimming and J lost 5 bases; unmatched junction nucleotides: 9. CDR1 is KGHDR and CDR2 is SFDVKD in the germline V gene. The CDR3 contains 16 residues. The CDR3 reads CATSTGRTGVTGELFF. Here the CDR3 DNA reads TGTGCCACCAGTACTGGTCGGACAGGGGTGACCGGGGAGCTGTTTTTT.